A selection of T cell receptor beta chains follows, all from one sample in a study of PD-L1 blockade in urothelial cancer. Assay: immunoSEQ multiplex PCR; the TCRdb copy retains only in-frame clones and omits some. The repertoire holds tens of thousands of clones, with around 89% as singletons. The sample here was PBMCs, taken around atezolizumab (anti-PD-L1) treatment. All receptors derive from a man aged 55 to 70 with urothelial cancer. Each CDR3 is given without its conserved first and last residue. Part of the rows lack a size; the others show once, few, many or a class for expanded clones.

V gene	J gene	clone size	CDR3 protein
TRBV2	TRBJ1-6	NA	ASSTNTDSPLH
TRBV30	TRBJ2-2	NA	AWSGGQPNTGELF
TRBV9	TRBJ1-2	once	TSSGTGDANYGYT
TRBV30	TRBJ2-5	NA	ACQVGAWEQY
TRBV19	TRBJ1-2	NA	ASSNRGSDGYT
TRBV18	TRBJ1-4	NA	ASSPQRGSEKLF
TRBV28	TRBJ1-2	NA	ASSSPDRVYGYT
TRBV28	TRBJ2-1	NA	ASSPRGPGKYNEQF
TRBV6-1	TRBJ1-2	NA	ASSENPRGNYGYT
TRBV19	TRBJ1-1	few	ASMFRGGNTEAF
TRBV6-1	TRBJ2-6	NA	AGTGALSGANVLT
TRBV4-2	TRBJ1-5	NA	ASRLGTGGNQPQH
TRBV30	TRBJ2-2	NA	AWGSGQGYTGELF
TRBV11-2	TRBJ2-7	NA	ASSLGTGIYEQY
TRBV4-3	TRBJ1-2	NA	ASSHQDRASGYT
TRBV28	TRBJ2-7	NA	ASSLGQGAREQY
TRBV7-3	TRBJ2-1	NA	ASSLGTSGDEQF
TRBV7-9	TRBJ2-7	few	ASRRGVETYEQY
TRBV19	TRBJ1-5	NA	ASSSPGTGSQPQH
TRBV19	TRBJ2-2	once	ASSIDRRGRGRTGELF
TRBV30	TRBJ2-3	NA	AWSVRETQY
TRBV10-2	TRBJ2-5	NA	ASSDVGTGTETQY